A single sample gave rise to the 26 T cell receptor beta chains below, sequenced in a study of blood T cell repertoires in COVID-19. Assay used: immunoSEQ multiplex PCR; TCRdb lists only in-frame clones, some missing. The data hold 15,000 to 17,000 clones, with 80% to 90% observed a single time. Sequenced input: peripheral blood. The receptors were sampled from a man aged 65 to 79 in a cohort sampled during active COVID-19.

The V gene is TRBV4-1, the J gene TRBJ1-6; 9 bases line up with TRBD1. There are 15 residues in the CDR3. Germline CDR1 is MGHRA and CDR2 is YSYEKL. With 3 bases clipped from V and 6 bases from J, the junction kept 3 bases outside the gene matches. The CDR3 here is CASSHPTGGNSPLHF. In DNA, the CDR3 is TGCGCCAGCAGCCACCCGACAGGGGGTAATTCACCCCTCCACTTT.

The gene calls are TRBV7-3 and TRBJ2-1; 11 bases agree with TRBD2. The CDR3 runs to 15 residues. Germline lookup yields CDR1 SGHTA and CDR2 FQGTGA. J gave up 7 bases and V 5 bases, and 7 bases lay outside the gene matches. The CDR3 here is CASSVAGGVRNEQFF. The CDR3 DNA reads TGTGCCAGCAGCGTAGCGGGAGGGGTGAGGAATGAGCAGTTCTTC.

The rearrangement links TRBV10-3 to TRBJ2-7; 9 bases line up with TRBD1. The junction had 7 bases not matched to a gene; V was cut back by 3 bases and J by 4 bases. Germline V gene sequence: CDR1 ENHRY, CDR2 SYGVKD. The CDR3 loop spans 15 amino acids. The CDR3 spells CAISESGQGKYEQYF. The CDR3 DNA reads as TGTGCCATCAGTGAATCGGGACAGGGAAAATACGAGCAGTACTTC.

The chain recombines TRBV3-1 (or the pseudogene TRBV3-2) with TRBJ2-4; TRBD2 matches at 7 bases. Per germline, CDR1 LGHDT and CDR2 YNNKEL (reference sequence). Trimming removed 1 base from V and 1 base from J; junction bases left unmatched: 13. The CDR3 consists of 19 residues. The CDR3, as DNA: TGTGCCAGCAGCCAAGCCCCGGAGTACGGCGGGAGCGCCAAAAACATTCAGTACTTC. It yields the protein CASSQAPEYGGSAKNIQYF.

The V and J genes are TRBV7-6 and TRBJ2-1; D possibly corresponds to TRBD2 (6 bases). Germline CDR1 and CDR2: SGHVS and FNYEAQ. The ends were cut back, 5 bases at V and 5 bases at J, with 25 bases in the middle. CDR3 size: 18 residues. CDR3 sequence reads: CASSQDPQLARVDNEQFF. Here the CDR3 DNA reads TGTGCCAGCAGCCAAGACCCACAACTAGCCAGAGTCGACAATGAGCAGTTCTTC. The full variable domain, with the rest looked up from reference TRBV7-6 and TRBJ2-1, is GAGVSQSPRYKVTKRGQDVALRCDPISGHVSLYWYRQALGQGPEFLTYFNYEAQQDKSGLPNDRFSAERPEGSISTLTIQRTEQRDSAMYRCASSQDPQLARVDNEQFFGPGTRLTVL.

The V and J genes are TRBV6-9 and TRBJ1-5; D may be TRBD1 (5 bases). Between the trimmed V and J ends, which lost 7 bases and 0 bases, there was a span of 16 bases. The CDR3 totals 16 residues. Per the germline V gene, CDR1 is MNHGY and CDR2 is SVAAGI. DNA of the CDR3: TGTGCCAGCATCGCCGACAAGGGGTTTAGCAATCAGCCCCAGCATTTT. Its translation: CASIADKGFSNQPQHF.

CDR3 bases: TGTGCCAGCGCAACAACAGCCAACCTACAGGGATACGAGCAGTACTTC. Amino acid sequence: CASATTANLQGYEQYF. V usage is TRBV7-2 and J usage is TRBJ2-7; D is possibly TRBD1 (6 bases). This CDR3 is built from 16 residues. CDR1 and CDR2 (germline): SGHTA, FQGNSA. Trimming pared 8 bases from V and 4 bases from J, leaving 24 bases between.

V and J are TRBV2 and TRBJ1-1; D possibly corresponds to TRBD1 (5 bases). Trimming took off 1 base at V and 3 bases at J, with 9 bases between the two ends. From germline, CDR1 is SNHLY and CDR2 FYNNEI. The CDR3 covers 14 residues. The CDR3 DNA is TGTGCCAGCAGTGAAGTGGGGGGGGACACTGAAGCTTTCTTT. Protein sequence: CASSEVGGDTEAFF.

Written as DNA, the CDR3 is TGTGCCATCGGGCACCGGGACAGGCCCTACGAGCAGTACTTC. Its protein product is CAIGHRDRPYEQYF. V is TRBV10-3 and J is TRBJ2-7; TRBD1 aligns across 8 bases. The V segment lost 8 bases and the J segment 2 bases; nucleotides outside the gene matches: 8. CDR1 is ENHRY and CDR2 is SYGVKD in the germline V gene. This CDR3 is 14 amino acids long.

The chain employs TRBV28 and TRBJ2-3, with 8 bases aligning to TRBD2. Germline CDR1 MDHEN, CDR2 SYDVKM. Trimming took 7 bases from V and 2 from J; bases not matched to a gene: 5. The CDR3 sequence is 14 residues long. In nucleotides, the CDR3 is TGTGCCAGCAACCTACTAGCGGACACAGATACGCAGTATTTT. This gives the protein CASNLLADTDTQYF.

The chain is built from TRBV4-1 and TRBJ2-5, with 12 positions matching TRBD2. Germline V CDR1 and CDR2: MGHRA, YSYEKL. Trimming cost V 1 base and J 7 bases; bases outside gene matches: 13. The CDR3 is made up of 18 amino acids. In DNA form, the CDR3 reads TGCGCCAGCAGCCAAGGGGCGGCTAGCGGGAGGGCCTCGGCGACCCAGTACTTC. It specifies CASSQGAASGRASATQYF.

The V gene is TRBV13, the J gene TRBJ2-1; 8 positions agree with TRBD2. Per germline, CDR1 PRHDT and CDR2 FYEKMQ (reference sequence). J was trimmed by 0 bases and V by 8 bases; bases with no gene match: 6. The CDR3 sequence is 15 residues long. In DNA, the CDR3 is TGTGCCAGCGATACTAGCGGTAGCTCCTACAATGAGCAGTTCTTC. Its translation: CASDTSGSSYNEQFF.

There are a few counts of this clone. The V and J genes are TRBV5-6 and TRBJ1-1, with 8 bases matching TRBD1. Germline trimming cut 4 bases from V and 3 bases from J; bases unmatched to any gene: 11. This CDR3 region has 16 residues. CDR1 SGHDT and CDR2 YYEEEE come from the germline V gene. CDR3 sequence reads: CASSPSPDRVYTEAFF. The CDR3 DNA reads TGTGCCAGCAGCCCCTCGCCGGACAGGGTGTACACTGAAGCTTTCTTT.

J is TRBJ2-1 and V is TRBV19; 10 nucleotides align to TRBD2. Germline V gives CDR1 LNHDA, CDR2 SQIVND (reference sequence). The CDR3 is made up of 16 amino acids. The V and J ends lost 3 bases and 4 bases, in that order; junction bases with no gene match: 6. CDR3 amino acids: CASSILAGVRYNEQFF. The CDR3 coding sequence is TGTGCCAGTAGTATTCTAGCGGGAGTAAGATACAATGAGCAGTTCTTC. The complete variable domain, with remaining parts taken from reference TRBV19 and TRBJ2-1, reads DGGITQSPKYLFRKEGQNVTLSCEQNLNHDAMYWYRQDPGQGLRLIYYSQIVNDFQKGDIAEGYSVSREKKESFPLTVTSAQKNPTAFYLCASSILAGVRYNEQFFGPGTRLTVL.

V and J are TRBV19 and TRBJ2-7; tentatively, D is TRBD2 (5 bases). There are 15 residues in the CDR3. CDR1 LNHDA and CDR2 SQIVND come from the germline V gene (reference sequence). Trimming pared 3 bases from V and 3 bases from J, leaving 15 bases between. CDR3 sequence (DNA): TGTGCCAGTAGTATGTCGATTAGCGCGGACTACGAGCAGTACTTC. This translates into CASSMSISADYEQYF.

J is TRBJ1-1 and V is TRBV28; D is unclear. The CDR3 consists of 14 residues. Trimming cost V 3 bases and J 3 bases, with 11 bases left between them. Per the germline V gene, CDR1 is MDHEN and CDR2 is SYDVKM. This chain's CDR3 is CASSFPTGYTEAFF. In DNA, the CDR3 is TGTGCCAGCAGTTTCCCCACGGGGTACACTGAAGCTTTCTTT.

The rearrangement uses TRBV7-7 and TRBJ2-2, with a weak D call TRBD2 (5 bases). V lost 5 bases and J 0 bases, leaving 10 bases between the germline ends. This CDR3 region has 15 residues. Germline values: CDR1 SSHAT, CDR2 FNYEAQ (reference sequence). The CDR3 DNA follows: TGTGCCAGCAGCCTATCCGGGACGAACACCGGGGAGCTGTTTTTT. This gives the protein CASSLSGTNTGELFF.

The rearrangement uses TRBV5-6 and TRBJ2-5, with TRBD2 matching 9 bases. The CDR3 spans 16 residues. V was pared by 0 bases and J by 3 bases, with 6 bases of the junction left unmatched. Germline CDR1 reads SGHDT; CDR2 reads YYEEEE. The CDR3 DNA reads as TGTGCCAGCAGCTTGGTGTTAGCGGGAGCTGAAGAGACCCAGTACTTC. Translating it yields CASSLVLAGAEETQYF.

The CDR3 loop reads CASSLVPGQGAGDTQYF. CDR3 nucleotide sequence: TGTGCCAGCAGCTTGGTACCGGGACAGGGGGCAGGGGATACGCAGTATTTT. This chain uses TRBV5-4 with TRBJ2-3, with 12 bases aligning to TRBD1. Germline CDR1 is SGHNT and CDR2 is YYREEE (reference sequence). This CDR3 spans 17 amino acids. V lost 0 bases to trimming and J lost 6 bases; unmatched junction nucleotides: 8.

This chain joins TRBV5-4 and TRBJ2-2; weak D call: TRBD1 (6 bases). The CDR3 sequence is 13 residues long. V lost 3 bases to trimming and J lost 6 bases, with 9 bases between them. Germline loops: CDR1 SGHNT, CDR2 YYREEE (reference sequence). The CDR3 protein is CASSSQGPGELFF. CDR3 nucleotides: TGTGCCAGCAGCTCACAGGGACCCGGGGAGCTGTTTTTT.

The chain employs TRBV29-1 and TRBJ2-7; tentatively, D is TRBD1 (6 bases). The germline V gene has CDR1 SQVTM and CDR2 ANQGSEA. V shed 2 bases and J shed 10 bases, with 12 bases lying between them. The length of the CDR3 is 11 residues. CDR3 sequence: CSVEKPGEQYF. Here the CDR3 DNA reads TGCAGCGTTGAAAAGCCAGGGGAACAGTACTTC.

The CDR3 sequence: CATSTLDGLAGDSEQFF. As DNA, the CDR3 is TGTGCCACCAGCACCCTGGATGGACTAGCGGGAGATAGTGAGCAGTTCTTC. The chain carries TRBV15 and TRBJ2-1, with 13 bases that match TRBD2. The CDR3 consists of 17 residues. The V gene end was trimmed by 4 bases and the J gene end by 9 bases; junction bases not matched to a gene: 12. CDR1 is LNHNV and CDR2 is YYDKDF in the germline V gene (reference sequence).

This chain connects TRBV5-3 to TRBJ1-5; no reliable D call. TRBV5-3 belongs to the ORF category, with a function that is uncertain. The CDR3 length is 16 residues. V was cut by 5 bases and J by 0 bases, with 15 bases left in between. The CDR3 is CARRRDPTNSNQPQHF. The DNA of the CDR3 is TGTGCCAGAAGACGGGATCCCACAAATAGCAATCAGCCCCAGCATTTT.

The chain employs TRBV28 and TRBJ2-7; D may be TRBD1 (6 bases). Trimming pared 1 base from V and 3 bases from J, leaving 10 bases between. The CDR3 consists of 14 residues. The germline V gene encodes CDR1 MDHEN and CDR2 SYDVKM. CDR3 nucleotides: TGTGCCAGCAGTTTATTACGAGGGGGCTACGAGCAGTACTTC. Its translation: CASSLLRGGYEQYF.

The chain carries TRBV6-1 and TRBJ1-2; no firm D call. The V end lost 1 base, the J end lost 4 bases, and 7 bases lay between the germline ends. The length of the CDR3 is 13 residues. Germline lookup yields CDR1 MNHNS and CDR2 SASEGT. The CDR3 protein is CASSEDRSYGYTF. In DNA, the CDR3 is TGTGCCAGCAGTGAAGACAGAAGCTATGGCTACACCTTC.

The rearrangement uses TRBV5-8 and TRBJ2-3, with TRBD1 as a possible D gene (5 bases). The CDR3 runs to 14 residues. CDR1 SGHTS and CDR2 YDEGEE come from the germline V gene. The V gene lost 3 bases and the J gene lost 1 base, with 9 bases spanning the gap. The CDR3 DNA reads as TGTGCCAGCAGCTCCGGCAGGGGCACAGATACGCAGTATTTT. Protein: CASSSGRGTDTQYF.